Described below is a single TCR beta chain sequence and its context. What it binds is unknown. This entry is derived from a study of cytomegalovirus exposure and HLA in healthy donors. Study conclusions and caveats: As a later analysis showed, a missense DCLRE1C variant was linked to trimming of TCR beta V- and J-genes.

The PCR made use of 60 Vbeta and 13 Jbeta primers. The protocol was immunoSEQ multiplex PCR, while the TCRdb copy is restricted to in-frame clones and leaves out a portion. The sample includes approximately 160,000 clones, over 75% seen only once; the top ten take 1.9%. The CDR3 is 12 residues long. Trimming took 11 bases from V and 2 from J, leaving 12 bases between them. CDR1 and CDR2 (germline): SNHLY, FYNNEI. Sample: PBMCs. This clonotype originated in a human donor in good health. The rearrangement links TRBV2 to TRBJ2-5; tentatively, D is TRBD1 (5 bases). Written as DNA, the CDR3 is TGTGCCCTCGATGGGGCTCAAGAGACCCAGTACTTC. It codes for CALDGAQETQYF.